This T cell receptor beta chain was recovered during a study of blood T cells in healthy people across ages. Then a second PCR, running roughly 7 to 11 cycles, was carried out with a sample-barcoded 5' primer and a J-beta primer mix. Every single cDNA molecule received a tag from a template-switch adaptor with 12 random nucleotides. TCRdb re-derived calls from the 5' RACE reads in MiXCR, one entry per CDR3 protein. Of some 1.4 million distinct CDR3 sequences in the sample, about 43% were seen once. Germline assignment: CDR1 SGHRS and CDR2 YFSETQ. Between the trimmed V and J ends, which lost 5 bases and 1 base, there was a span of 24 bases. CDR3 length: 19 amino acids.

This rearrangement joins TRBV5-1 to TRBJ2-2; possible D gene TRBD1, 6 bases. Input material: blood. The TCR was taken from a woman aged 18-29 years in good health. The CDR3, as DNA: TGCGCCAGCAGGTGGGGGCACAAGGACCGAATTCTGAACACCGGGGAGCTGTTTTTT. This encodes CASRWGHKDRILNTGELFF.